This T cell receptor (beta chain) comes out of a study of OX40 agonist ivuxolimab in advanced cancers. Study as a whole: Patients were infused with ivuxolimab every 2 weeks at 0.01 to 10 mg/kg. Subjects had a mean age of 60 years, with a range of about 20 to 85; less than 90% were male. Prior anti-PD-1, anti-PD-L1 or anti-CTLA-4 therapy did not bar entry, and approximately 40% had some. Broader study findings: The study found among the lowest clonal expansion in partial responders at 0.1-3.0 mg/kg.

Data came from immunoSEQ multiplex PCR; TCRdb stores just in-frame clones and leaves some out. In the table there are 60,000 to 70,000 clones, 86% of which are singletons. This clone was detected a few times. Its cognate antigen is unknown. The receptor was isolated from an adult with an advanced solid tumor such as melanoma, head and neck, liver or kidney cancer. Source: CD4+ or CD8+ T cells sorted from blood, taken in a trial of the OX40 agonist ivuxolimab.

The CDR3 DNA reads TGTGCCAGCAGCAGACAACAGGGCCAAGAGACCCAGTACTTC. Translating gives CASSRQQGQETQYF. The genes are TRBV28 and TRBJ2-5, with D perhaps matching TRBD1 (6 bases). Germline CDR1 reads MDHEN; CDR2 reads SYDVKM. V was pared by 6 bases and J by 1 base, with 12 bases between. This CDR3 is 14 amino acids long.